Listed here are 20 T cell receptor beta chains from one sample, sequenced in a study of T cell responses to AZD1222 COVID-19 vaccine. The method was immunoSEQ multiplex PCR; TCRdb's version includes in-frame clones alone and lacks a portion of them. This table holds about 140,000 clones, 70% to 90% found once. The specimen comprised peripheral blood, sampled on day 0 of AZD1222 vaccination. Source of these receptors: an adult in good health.

DNA of the CDR3: TGCGCCAGCAGCCTGGACAGGACTGTCGGGGAGCTGTTTTTT. The encoded protein is CASSLDRTVGELFF. The gene calls are TRBV5-1 and TRBJ2-2; 7 bases match TRBD1. Germline-derived CDR1 and CDR2 are SGHRS and YFSETQ. This CDR3 contains 14 residues. Trimming removed 4 bases from V and 7 bases from J; junction bases left unmatched: 7.

Comment on this clone: The germline gene is not matched at one end of the junction; a read error may be the cause. This chain uses TRBV6-1 with TRBJ2-3; perhaps D is TRBD1 or TRBD2 (7 bases each). The CDR3 spans 16 residues. Germline CDR1 reads MNHNS; CDR2 reads SASEGT. The CDR3 is CASSEGGGGRPDTQYF. CDR3 in DNA: TGTGCCAGCAGCGAAGGGGGCGGGGGTCGCCCAGATACGCAGTATTTT.

The chain is built from TRBV24-1 and TRBJ1-5; D may be TRBD1 (5 bases). The CDR3 length is 13 residues. V shed 4 bases and J shed 6 bases, with 9 bases lying between them. CDR1 and CDR2 (germline): KGHDR, SFDVKD. The CDR3 spells CATSEGGTQPQHF. The CDR3 nucleotides read TGTGCCACCAGTGAGGGGGGGACTCAGCCCCAGCATTTT.

This chain joins TRBV19 and TRBJ2-7; D possibly corresponds to TRBD1 (6 bases). The CDR3 runs to 14 residues. Trimming removed 5 bases at V and 0 bases at J, with 11 bases between. Germline CDR1 and CDR2: LNHDA and SQIVND (reference sequence). The CDR3 DNA reads as TGTGCCAGTAGTGGCTACAGGGACTCCTACGAGCAGTACTTC. It codes for CASSGYRDSYEQYF.

With regard to this clone: Other DNA sequences in the same sample also yield this CDR3. The V and J genes are TRBV5-1 and TRBJ1-5; TRBD1 is a possible D gene (5 bases). Trimming took 3 bases from V and 5 from J, leaving 9 bases between them. CDR1 and CDR2 from the germline V gene are SGHRS and YFSETQ. The CDR3 covers 13 residues. This CDR3 is CASSSDSHQPQHF. CDR3 nucleotide sequence: TGCGCCAGCAGCTCCGACAGCCATCAGCCCCAGCATTTT.

This sequence joins TRBV4-2 and TRBJ2-6, with TRBD1 as a possible D gene (5 bases). This CDR3 region has 21 residues. The V end was cut by 1 base, the J end by 0 bases, with 22 bases between. Germline-derived CDR1 and CDR2 are LGHNA and YNFKEQ. The CDR3 is CASSQADRASTSYSGANVLTF. The CDR3 region has the DNA TGTGCCAGCAGCCAAGCCGACAGAGCCTCAACCTCCTACTCTGGGGCCAACGTCCTGACTTTC.

This clone was detected only once. V usage is TRBV3-1 (or the pseudogene TRBV3-2) and J usage is TRBJ1-2; D is ambiguous. The CDR3 consists of 15 residues. Germline V gives CDR1 LGHDT, CDR2 YNNKEL (reference sequence). The V and J ends lost 1 base and 4 bases respectively, with 13 bases between them. Here the CDR3 DNA reads TGTGCCAGCAGCCAAGGTACAGAAGGAGTCTATGGCTACACCTTC. Translating gives CASSQGTEGVYGYTF.

This clone was counted only a few times. This sequence joins TRBV7-8 and TRBJ1-1, with D unresolved. With 2 bases removed from V and 3 bases from J, the gap between germline ends came to 7 bases. The germline gives CDR1 SGHVS, CDR2 FQNEAQ. The length of the CDR3 is 13 residues. In DNA form, the CDR3 reads TGTGCCAGCAGCTTATGGCAGGACACTGAAGCTTTCTTT. This sequence encodes CASSLWQDTEAFF.

The DNA for the CDR3 is TGTGCCAGCACCGCGGGGGGAGGGGGCAATTATGGCTACACCTTC. This codes for CASTAGGGGNYGYTF. The chain joins TRBV6-5 to TRBJ1-2; 7 bases fit TRBD1. The CDR3 loop spans 15 amino acids. Per germline, CDR1 MNHEY and CDR2 SVGAGI. V shed 7 bases and J 5 bases; nucleotides not matched to a gene: 13.

The rearrangement uses TRBV27 and TRBJ2-6; TRBD1 or TRBD2 may be the D gene (5 bases each). V was trimmed by 4 bases and J by 0 bases, leaving 13 bases between them. There are 17 residues in the CDR3. The germline V gene has CDR1 MNHEY and CDR2 SMNVEV (reference sequence). CDR3 nucleotides: TGTGCCAGCAGTTCTCGGGACGGCCTCTCTGGGGCCAACGTCCTGACTTTC. Protein product: CASSSRDGLSGANVLTF.

This chain uses TRBV4-1 with TRBJ1-2; tentatively, D is TRBD1 (5 bases). Germline CDR1 MGHRA, CDR2 YSYEKL. Trimming left V 0 bases short and J 5 bases short, with 19 bases between. The CDR3 has 17 amino acids. The CDR3 region is CASSQDGEGRSAYGYTF. The CDR3 DNA sequence: TGCGCCAGCAGCCAAGATGGGGAGGGACGCTCCGCTTATGGCTACACCTTC.

This chain links TRBV19 with TRBJ1-6; D remains ambiguous. CDR1 LNHDA and CDR2 SQIVND come from the germline V gene (reference sequence). The V end was cut by 4 bases, the J end by 7 bases, with 11 bases between. The CDR3 consists of 14 residues. The CDR3 nucleotides read TGTGCCAGTAGTACGGGGATTACGAATTCACCCCTCCACTTT. Translation: CASSTGITNSPLHF.

This clone was seen once. The V and J genes are TRBV19 and TRBJ2-5; maybe TRBD1 (6 bases). The CDR3 is 14 residues long. Trimming took off 4 bases at V and 1 base at J, with 10 bases between the two ends. Germline V CDR1 and CDR2: LNHDA, SQIVND (reference sequence). The CDR3 spells CASSSRQAQETQYF. CDR3 nucleotides: TGTGCCAGTAGTAGTCGACAGGCCCAAGAGACCCAGTACTTC. Complete variable domain (other parts from reference TRBV19 and TRBJ2-5): DGGITQSPKYLFRKEGQNVTLSCEQNLNHDAMYWYRQDPGQGLRLIYYSQIVNDFQKGDIAEGYSVSREKKESFPLTVTSAQKNPTAFYLCASSSRQAQETQYFGPGTRLLVL.

The rearrangement uses TRBV7-9 and TRBJ1-2; 8 bases align to TRBD1. After removal of 4 bases from V and 6 bases from J, the junction contained 4 bases not matched to a gene. Germline-derived CDR1 and CDR2 are SEHNR and FQNEAQ (reference sequence). The CDR3 covers 13 residues. DNA for the CDR3: TGTGCCAGCAGCTCTGGGACAGGAAATGGCTACACCTTC. It encodes CASSSGTGNGYTF.

V usage is TRBV7-9 and J usage is TRBJ1-2; D unclear. CDR1 is SEHNR, CDR2 FQNEAQ, per germline (reference sequence). With 0 bases removed from V and 8 bases from J, the gap between germline ends came to 10 bases. The CDR3 sequence is 13 residues long. CDR3 sequence (DNA): TGTGCCAGCAGCTTAGCGCGGCAGATGGGCTACACCTTC. It yields the protein CASSLARQMGYTF.

The V and J genes are TRBV28 and TRBJ2-1; D is uncertain. Trimming took 3 bases from V and 0 from J, leaving 3 bases between them. CDR3 length: 13 amino acids. CDR1 and CDR2 (germline): MDHEN, SYDVKM. This CDR3 is CASSLPSYNEQFF. The CDR3 region has the DNA TGTGCCAGCAGTTTGCCCTCCTACAATGAGCAGTTCTTC. Together with reference TRBV28 and TRBJ2-1, the CDR3 gives the full variable domain: DVKVTQSSRYLVKRTGEKVFLECVQDMDHENMFWYRQDPGLGLRLIYFSYDVKMKEKGDIPEGYSVSREKKERFSLILESASTNQTSMYLCASSLPSYNEQFFGPGTRLTVL.

The rearrangement links TRBV10-1 to TRBJ1-1; 7 nucleotides align to TRBD1. Germline V lookup: CDR1 WNHNN, CDR2 SYGVQD (reference sequence). Trimming took 5 bases from V and 3 from J; bases not matched to a gene: 3. The CDR3 extends over 13 amino acids. The CDR3 DNA is TGCGCCAGCAGTCTCACAGGGGACACTGAAGCTTTCTTT. Its protein product is CASSLTGDTEAFF.

This clone ranks as medium-sized. The chain links TRBV7-6 to TRBJ2-5; D perhaps matches TRBD1 (6 bases). The CDR3 is made up of 15 amino acids. Deletions cut 1 base from V and 7 bases from J, with 16 bases between. CDR1 is SGHVS, CDR2 FNYEAQ, per germline. The CDR3 DNA sequence: TGTGCCAGCAGCTTAGGGACGACAGGTTTGGTGACCCAGTACTTC. Amino acids: CASSLGTTGLVTQYF.

This sequence joins TRBV30 and TRBJ2-1; 7 bases are shared with TRBD2. Germline assignment: CDR1 GTSNPN and CDR2 SVGIG (reference sequence). V lost 2 bases to trimming and J lost 3 bases; unmatched junction nucleotides: 7. CDR3 length equals 15 residues. CDR3 region: CAWSSYQRGYNEQFF. CDR3 nucleotides: TGTGCCTGGAGTAGTTATCAGCGGGGCTACAATGAGCAGTTCTTC.

The genes are TRBV30 and TRBJ1-1; 7 positions agree with TRBD1. Unmatched junction bases numbered 11, after V lost 8 bases and J lost 11 bases. Germline loops: CDR1 GTSNPN, CDR2 SVGIG (reference sequence). The CDR3 sequence is 11 residues long. CDR3 region: CAGLGGQRAFF. CDR3 bases: TGTGCCGGCCTTGGGGGACAGCGGGCTTTCTTT.